At least ten counts were recorded for the clone carrying this T cell receptor (beta chain). Antigen unknown. This specimen belongs to a study of T cells after yellow fever vaccination. Study-wide points: Most clones from primary vaccination were detected again post-booster (almost 98% CD4, about 85% CD8). The secondary T-cell response peaked on day 5, not day 15, but was weaker.

Germline CDR1 LGHNA, CDR2 YSLEER. The V segment lost 3 bases and the J segment 8 bases; nucleotides outside the gene matches: 9. The CDR3 has 15 amino acids. Template switching with 5'RACE generated the TCR cDNA and added a universal primer site and UMIs. TCRdb recomputed calls from the 5' RACE reads with MiXCR, one row per CDR3 protein. Here the sample spans about 130,000 distinct CDR3 sequences, approximately 7% being singletons. Sequences were derived from CD4+ T cells sorted from PBMCs, sampled about 10 days after the first yellow fever vaccination. The clonotype comes from a man between 18 and 35 years old who received the YFV17D yellow fever vaccine. The rearrangement links TRBV4-3 to TRBJ2-1; 8 bases are shared with TRBD1. The CDR3 DNA reads as TGCGCCAGCAGCCAGACGACAGGGGTAACTGATGAGCAGTTCTTC. Residues: CASSQTTGVTDEQFF.